The T cell receptor (beta chain) described here comes from a study of T cells after yellow fever vaccination. Whole-study results and caveats: Overall, a small share of clonotypes was seen in both CD4 and CD8 compartments. The study re-detected most primary-vaccination clones after the booster (roughly 96% CD4, roughly 90% CD8). Weaker overall, the secondary response nonetheless peaked faster (day 5 versus 15). Contaminating bulk clonotypes could be abundant in FACS-sorted repertoires.

Germline CDR1 reads MGHRA; CDR2 reads YSYEKL. The CDR3 totals 17 residues. The V and J ends lost 3 bases and 7 bases, in that order; junction bases with no gene match: 8. TCRdb reprocessed the 5' RACE reads with MiXCR, giving one entry per CDR3 protein. The sample includes about 300,000 distinct CDR3 sequences, roughly 8.7% of them seen just once. This clonotype occurred many times. Its antigen is currently unknown. The rearrangement uses TRBV4-1 and TRBJ2-5, with 16 nucleotides matching TRBD2. The sequences come from CD4+ T cells sorted from PBMCs, collected 5 days after the yellow fever booster vaccination. The origin of this receptor is a man younger than 30 who received the YFV17D yellow fever vaccine. The CDR3 region is CASSQGTSGGAFGTQYF. CDR3 bases: TGCGCCAGCAGCCAGGGGACTAGCGGGGGGGCGTTTGGGACCCAGTACTTC.